By frequency in the sample, the clone carrying this TCR beta chain is medium-sized (0.01 to 0.1%). Its matching antigen is unknown. A first 10-cycle multiplex round used 32 V-gene and 13 J-gene primers on TCR beta CDR3. TCRdb recomputed calls from the multiplex PCR reads with MiXCR, one row per CDR3 protein. The repertoire holds fewer than 7,500 distinct CDR3 sequences, with roughly a fifth as singletons. This sample was included in a study of immune heterogeneity within non-small cell lung tumors. Bulk tumor genomic DNA, 600 ng per sample, was used as template. Surgical sampling yielded several biopsies per primary tumor (spaced far apart). Curative surgical treatment was performed in patients who had newly diagnosed, untreated non-small cell lung cancer. All donors had received a new diagnosis of non-small cell lung cancer and were undergoing surgery with curative intent. V lost 5 bases and J lost 11; bases outside the gene matches: 18. The CDR3 runs 15 residues. Germline lookup yields CDR1 SGHRS and CDR2 YFSETQ.

Study results and caveats: Dominant CDR3 beta clonotypes repeated across a patient's tumor loci, while different loci held unique high-frequency clones.

The sequenced sample was lung tumor tissue. The chain has TRBV5-1 and TRBJ2-7; TRBD1 matches 8 bases. The sequence came from a man in his fifties or sixties with non-small cell lung cancer. CDR3 residues: CASSSVQGAGVREYF. CDR3 nucleotides: TGCGCCAGCAGTTCAGTCCAGGGGGCTGGTGTAAGGGAGTACTTC. The full variable domain, its missing parts supplied by reference TRBV5-1 and TRBJ2-7, is KAGVTQTPRYLIKTRGQQVTLSCSPISGHRSVSWYQQTPGQGLQFLFEYFSETQRNKGNFPGRFSGRQFSNSRSEMNVSTLELGDSALYLCASSSVQGAGVREYFGPGTRLTVT.